This TCR beta chain was sequenced in a study of blood T cell repertoires in COVID-19. Across the whole study: Donors in the United States, Italy and Spain gave samples during acute or convalescent COVID-19. Sources were T cells, B-cell-depleted T cells, or PBMCs; the material itself was cDNA or gDNA.

Assignments of participants to cohorts depended upon their own reported clinical history. The junction had 10 bases not matched to a gene; V was cut back by 1 base and J by 5 bases. This CDR3 is 16 amino acids long. Germline CDR1 and CDR2: SNHLY and FYNNEI. Using immunoSEQ multiplex PCR, the repertoire was profiled, and TCRdb retains in-frame clones only, with some absent. The table records 95,000 to 150,000 clones, 65% to 85% of them present only once. The receptor's source is a woman in her twenties or thirties who had recovered from COVID-19. The chain joins TRBV2 to TRBJ2-5, with TRBD1 identical over 7 bases. The sequenced sample consisted of PBMCs or T cells enriched from blood (not recorded which). The CDR3 region is CASSEGDSVVGETQYF. The CDR3 DNA sequence: TGTGCCAGCAGTGAAGGGGACAGTGTGGTCGGTGAGACCCAGTACTTC. The full variable domain, in which reference TRBV2 and TRBJ2-5 provide the parts outside the CDR3, is EPEVTQTPSHQVTQMGQEVILRCVPISNHLYFYWYRQILGQKVEFLVSFYNNEISEKSEIFDDQFSVERPDGSNFTLKIRSTKLEDSAMYFCASSEGDSVVGETQYFGPGTRLLVL.